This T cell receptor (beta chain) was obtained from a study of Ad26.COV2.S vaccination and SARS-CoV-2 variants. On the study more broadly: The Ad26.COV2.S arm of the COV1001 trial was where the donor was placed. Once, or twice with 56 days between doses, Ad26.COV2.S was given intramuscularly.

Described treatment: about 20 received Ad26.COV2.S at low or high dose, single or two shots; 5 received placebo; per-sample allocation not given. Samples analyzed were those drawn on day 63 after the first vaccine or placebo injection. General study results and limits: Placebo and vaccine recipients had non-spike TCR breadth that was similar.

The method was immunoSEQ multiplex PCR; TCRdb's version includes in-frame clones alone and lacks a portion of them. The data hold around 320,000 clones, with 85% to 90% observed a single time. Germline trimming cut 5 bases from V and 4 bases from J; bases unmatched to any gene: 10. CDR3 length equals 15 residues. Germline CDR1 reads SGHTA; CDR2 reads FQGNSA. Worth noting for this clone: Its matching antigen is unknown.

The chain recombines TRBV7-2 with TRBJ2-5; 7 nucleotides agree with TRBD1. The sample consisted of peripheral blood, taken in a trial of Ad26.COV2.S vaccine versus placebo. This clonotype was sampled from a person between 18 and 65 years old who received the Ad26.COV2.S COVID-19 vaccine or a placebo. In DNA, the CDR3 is TGTGCCAGCAGCCCTAGGGGGCGCCGACGAGAGACCCAGTACTTC. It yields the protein CASSPRGRRRETQYF.